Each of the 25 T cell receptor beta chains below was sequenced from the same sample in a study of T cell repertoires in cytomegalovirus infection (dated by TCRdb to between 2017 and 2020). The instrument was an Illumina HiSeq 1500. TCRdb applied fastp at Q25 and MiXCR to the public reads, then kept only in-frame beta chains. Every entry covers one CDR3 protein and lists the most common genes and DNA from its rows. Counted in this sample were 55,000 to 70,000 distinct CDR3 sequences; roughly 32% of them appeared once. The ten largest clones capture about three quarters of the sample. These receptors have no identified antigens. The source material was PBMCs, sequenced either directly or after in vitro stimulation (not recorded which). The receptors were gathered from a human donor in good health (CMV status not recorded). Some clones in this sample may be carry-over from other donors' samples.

The CDR3 DNA reads as TGTGCCAGCAGTTTTCTCGTACTTGACGGCCGCTACGAGCAGTACTTC. It yields the protein CASSFLVLDGRYEQYF. The chain employs TRBV28 and TRBJ2-7; D unclear. CDR1 is MDHEN and CDR2 is SYDVKM in the germline V gene. Trimming took off 3 bases at V and 3 bases at J, with 18 bases between the two ends. CDR3 size: 16 residues. Full variable domain (rest looked up from reference TRBV28 and TRBJ2-7): DVKVTQSSRYLVKRTGEKVFLECVQDMDHENMFWYRQDPGLGLRLIYFSYDVKMKEKGDIPEGYSVSREKKERFSLILESASTNQTSMYLCASSFLVLDGRYEQYFGPGTRLTVT.

The CDR3 nucleotides read TGTGCTAGTGGTTTGGACCGCAGAGGCGGGTACACCTTC. Translation: CASGLDRRGGYTF. The V call is TRBV12-5, the J call TRBJ1-2, with no clear D. CDR1 and CDR2 (germline): LGHNT, FRNRAP. The CDR3 has 13 residues. Trimming stripped 1 base from V and 11 bases from J, with 14 bases between. Full variable domain (outside the CDR3, taken from reference TRBV12-5 and TRBJ1-2): DARVTQTPRHKVTEMGQEVTMRCQPILGHNTVFWYRQTMMQGLELLAYFRNRAPLDDSGMPKDRFSAEMPDATLATLKIQPSEPRDSAVYFCASGLDRRGGYTFGSGTRLTVV.

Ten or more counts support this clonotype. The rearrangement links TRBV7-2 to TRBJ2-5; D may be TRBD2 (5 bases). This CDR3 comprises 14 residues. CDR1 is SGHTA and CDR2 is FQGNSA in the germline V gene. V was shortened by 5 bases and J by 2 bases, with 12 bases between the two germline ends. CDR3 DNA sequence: TGTGCCAGCAGCCCCAGGCCGGGGCAAGAGACCCAGTACTTC. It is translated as CASSPRPGQETQYF.

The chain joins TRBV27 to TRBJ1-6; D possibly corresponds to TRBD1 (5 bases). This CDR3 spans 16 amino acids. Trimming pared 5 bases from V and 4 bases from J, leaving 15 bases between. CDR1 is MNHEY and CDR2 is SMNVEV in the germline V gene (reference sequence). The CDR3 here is CASSVGLTLYNSPLHF. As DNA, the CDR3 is TGTGCCAGCAGTGTGGGACTCACTCTTTATAATTCACCCCTCCACTTT.

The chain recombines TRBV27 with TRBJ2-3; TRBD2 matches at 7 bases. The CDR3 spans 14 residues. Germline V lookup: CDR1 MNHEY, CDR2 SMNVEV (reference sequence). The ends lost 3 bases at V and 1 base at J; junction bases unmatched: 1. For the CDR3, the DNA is TGTGCCAGCAGTTTTGGGAGGGGCACAGATACGCAGTATTTT. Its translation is CASSFGRGTDTQYF.

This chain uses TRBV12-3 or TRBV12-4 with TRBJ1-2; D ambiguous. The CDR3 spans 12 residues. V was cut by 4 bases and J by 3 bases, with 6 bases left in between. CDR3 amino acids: CASSYTHYGYTF. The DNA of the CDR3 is TGTGCCAGCAGTTATACACACTATGGCTACACCTTC.

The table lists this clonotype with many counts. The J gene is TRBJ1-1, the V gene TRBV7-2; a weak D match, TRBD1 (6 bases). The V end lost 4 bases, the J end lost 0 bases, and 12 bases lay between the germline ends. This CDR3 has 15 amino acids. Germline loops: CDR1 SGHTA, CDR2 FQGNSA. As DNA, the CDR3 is TGTGCCAGCAGCTCCGGACAGAAAATGAACACTGAAGCTTTCTTT. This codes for CASSSGQKMNTEAFF.

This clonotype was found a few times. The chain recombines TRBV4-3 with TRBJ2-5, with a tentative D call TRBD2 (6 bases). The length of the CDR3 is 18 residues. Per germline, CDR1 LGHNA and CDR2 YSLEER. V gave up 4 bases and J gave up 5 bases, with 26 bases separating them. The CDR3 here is CASSPRAYSGGVEETQYF. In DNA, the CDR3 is TGCGCCAGCAGCCCCCGGGCCTACAGTGGAGGGGTAGAGGAGACCCAGTACTTC.

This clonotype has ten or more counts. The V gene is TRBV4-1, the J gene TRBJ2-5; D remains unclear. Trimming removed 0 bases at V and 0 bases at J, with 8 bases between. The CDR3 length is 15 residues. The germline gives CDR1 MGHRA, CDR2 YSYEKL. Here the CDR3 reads CASSQDRQYQETQYF. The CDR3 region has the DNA TGCGCCAGCAGCCAAGATCGACAATACCAAGAGACCCAGTACTTC.

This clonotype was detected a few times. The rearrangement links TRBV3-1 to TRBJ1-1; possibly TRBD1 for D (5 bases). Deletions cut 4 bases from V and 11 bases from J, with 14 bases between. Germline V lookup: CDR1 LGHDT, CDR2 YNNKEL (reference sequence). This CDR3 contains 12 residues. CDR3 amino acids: CASSPPGIGAFF. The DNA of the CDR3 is TGTGCCAGCAGCCCGCCAGGGATTGGCGCTTTCTTT. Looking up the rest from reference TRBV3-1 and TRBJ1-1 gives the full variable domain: DTAVSQTPKYLVTQMGNDKSIKCEQNLGHDTMYWYKQDSKKFLKIMFSYNNKELIINETVPNRFSPKSPDKAHLNLHINSLELGDSAVYFCASSPPGIGAFFGQGTRLTVV.

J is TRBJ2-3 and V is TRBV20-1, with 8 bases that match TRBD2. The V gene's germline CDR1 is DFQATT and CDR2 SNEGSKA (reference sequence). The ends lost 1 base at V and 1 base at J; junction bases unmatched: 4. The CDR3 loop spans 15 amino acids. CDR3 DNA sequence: TGCAGTGCTAGAGCAACTAGCGGACGCACAGATACGCAGTATTTT. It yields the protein CSARATSGRTDTQYF.

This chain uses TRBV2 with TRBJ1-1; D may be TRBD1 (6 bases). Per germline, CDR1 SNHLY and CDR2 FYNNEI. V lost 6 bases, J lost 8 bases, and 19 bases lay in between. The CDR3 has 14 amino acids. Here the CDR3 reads CASRYYRDGTEAFF. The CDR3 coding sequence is TGTGCCAGCAGATACTACAGGGACGGGACGGAAGCTTTCTTT. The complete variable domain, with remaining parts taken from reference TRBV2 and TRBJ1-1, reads EPEVTQTPSHQVTQMGQEVILRCVPISNHLYFYWYRQILGQKVEFLVSFYNNEISEKSEIFDDQFSVERPDGSNFTLKIRSTKLEDSAMYFCASRYYRDGTEAFFGQGTRLTVV.

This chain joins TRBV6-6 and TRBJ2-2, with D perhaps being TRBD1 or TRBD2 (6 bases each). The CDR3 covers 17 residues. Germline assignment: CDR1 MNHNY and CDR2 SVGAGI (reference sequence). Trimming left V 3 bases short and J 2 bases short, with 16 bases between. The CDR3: CASSYKVGGPNTGELFF. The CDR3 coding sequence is TGTGCCAGCAGTTATAAGGTCGGGGGCCCCAACACCGGGGAGCTGTTTTTT.

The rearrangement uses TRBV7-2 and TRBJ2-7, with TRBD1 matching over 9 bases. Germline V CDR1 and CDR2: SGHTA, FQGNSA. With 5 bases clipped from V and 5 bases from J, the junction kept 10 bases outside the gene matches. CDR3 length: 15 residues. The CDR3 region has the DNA TGTGCCAGCAGCCACCGGGGGACAGGGCTCGACGAGCAGTACTTC. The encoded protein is CASSHRGTGLDEQYF.

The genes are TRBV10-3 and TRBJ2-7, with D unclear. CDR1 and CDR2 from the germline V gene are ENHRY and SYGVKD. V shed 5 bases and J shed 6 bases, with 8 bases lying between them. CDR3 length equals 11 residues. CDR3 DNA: TGTGCCATCAGTTCCTCTATCGAGCAGTACTTC. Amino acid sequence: CAISSSIEQYF.

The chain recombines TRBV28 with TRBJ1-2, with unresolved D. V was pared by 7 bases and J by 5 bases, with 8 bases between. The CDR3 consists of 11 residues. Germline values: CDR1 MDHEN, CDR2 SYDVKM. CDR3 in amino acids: CASTSGYGYTF. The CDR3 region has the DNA TGTGCCAGCACCTCTGGGTATGGCTACACCTTC.

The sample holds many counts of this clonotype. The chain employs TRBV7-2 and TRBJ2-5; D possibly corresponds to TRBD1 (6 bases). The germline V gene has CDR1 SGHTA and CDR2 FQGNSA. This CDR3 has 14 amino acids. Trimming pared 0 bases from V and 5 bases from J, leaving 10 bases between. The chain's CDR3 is CASSLAGAGETQYF. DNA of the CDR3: TGTGCCAGCAGCTTAGCGGGGGCCGGTGAGACCCAGTACTTC.

The CDR3 protein is CASSFPDPANEQFF. Here the CDR3 DNA reads TGTGCCAGCAGTTTCCCCGACCCGGCCAATGAGCAGTTCTTC. The rearrangement uses TRBV12-3 or TRBV12-4 and TRBJ2-1; D not certain. The ends were cut back, 3 bases at V and 6 bases at J, with 12 bases in the middle. The CDR3 loop spans 14 amino acids.

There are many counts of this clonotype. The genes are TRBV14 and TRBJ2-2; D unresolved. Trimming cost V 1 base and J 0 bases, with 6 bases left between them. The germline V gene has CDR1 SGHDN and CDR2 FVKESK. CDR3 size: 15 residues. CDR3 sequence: CASSQGIANTGELFF. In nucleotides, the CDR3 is TGTGCCAGCAGCCAAGGGATTGCGAACACCGGGGAGCTGTTTTTT.

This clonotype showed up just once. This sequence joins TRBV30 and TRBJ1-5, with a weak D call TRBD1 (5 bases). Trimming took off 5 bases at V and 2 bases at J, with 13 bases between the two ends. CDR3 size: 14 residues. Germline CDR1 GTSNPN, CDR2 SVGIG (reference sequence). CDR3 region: CAWGEGYGNQPQHF. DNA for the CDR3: TGTGCCTGGGGAGAGGGGTACGGCAATCAGCCCCAGCATTTT.

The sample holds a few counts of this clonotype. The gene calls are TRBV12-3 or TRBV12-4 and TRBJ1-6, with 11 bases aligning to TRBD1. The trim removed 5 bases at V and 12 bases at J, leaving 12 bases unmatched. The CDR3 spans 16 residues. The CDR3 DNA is TGTGCCAGCAGTGCCGGGACAGGGGGACTAGAGGGACCCCTCCACTTT. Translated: CASSAGTGGLEGPLHF.

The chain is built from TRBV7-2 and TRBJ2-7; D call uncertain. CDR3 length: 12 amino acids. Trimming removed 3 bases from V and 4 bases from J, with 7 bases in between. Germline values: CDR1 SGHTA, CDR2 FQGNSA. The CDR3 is CASSFSMYEQYF. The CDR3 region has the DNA TGTGCCAGCAGCTTCTCTATGTACGAGCAGTACTTC.

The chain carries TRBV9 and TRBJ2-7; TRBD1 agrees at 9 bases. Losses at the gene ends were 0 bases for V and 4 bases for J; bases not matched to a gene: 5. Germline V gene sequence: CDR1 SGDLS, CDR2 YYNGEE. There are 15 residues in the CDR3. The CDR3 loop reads CASSVETGQGYEQYF. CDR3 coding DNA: TGTGCCAGCAGCGTAGAAACGGGACAGGGTTACGAGCAGTACTTC.

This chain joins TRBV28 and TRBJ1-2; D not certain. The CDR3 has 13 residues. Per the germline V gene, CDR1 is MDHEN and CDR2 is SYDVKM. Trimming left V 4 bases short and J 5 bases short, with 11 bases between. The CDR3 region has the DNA TGTGCCAGCAGTTCTAGGGTGGGTTATGGCTACACCTTC. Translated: CASSSRVGYGYTF.

The CDR3 DNA follows: TGTGCCAGCACCGCGGTGGGGGGGGGTGAGCAGTTCTTC. Translating gives CASTAVGGGEQFF. This chain uses TRBV12-3 or TRBV12-4 with TRBJ2-1, with TRBD2 matching 7 bases. The CDR3 contains 13 residues. V lost 7 bases and J lost 9; bases outside the gene matches: 9.